These T cell receptor beta chains were read from a single sample in a study of T-cell reconstitution after alpha-beta-depleted transplantation in children. TCRdb itself ran the PCR reads through MiXCR, one entry per CDR3 protein. The sample lists a few hundred thousand distinct CDR3 sequences, 25% to 30% seen once, with 35% to 40% in the top ten. The sequencing used PBMCs, collected before TCRalphabeta/CD19-depleted stem cell transplant. Receptors were obtained from a boy under three years old with Wiskott-Aldrich syndrome, due to receive a stem cell transplant. Each CDR3 is given without its conserved first and last residue. The order of the fields is CDR3 length, V gene, J gene, CDR3 protein.

13	TRBV3-1	TRBJ1-2	ASSQDGGVPVGYT
11	TRBV12-5	TRBJ2-7	ASVLTTLAQQY
9	TRBV3-1	TRBJ1-2	ASFTGSGYT
13	TRBV5-1	TRBJ2-3	ASRVAGGRTDTQY
11	TRBV10-3	TRBJ2-7	AISRAGAYEQY
12	TRBV10-3	TRBJ2-7	AISEGTVFYEQY
14	TRBV25-1	TRBJ2-5	ASSDPRAGDLETQY
13	TRBV27	TRBJ2-1	ASSRGASKFNEQF
14	TRBV7-2	TRBJ2-1	ASSLIYGGSYNEQF
13	TRBV10-3	TRBJ2-1	AISESGLAGNEQF
10	TRBV27	TRBJ1-6	ASSLDGGPLH
13	TRBV5-1	TRBJ2-2	ASSPIEGGTGELF
13	TRBV25-1	TRBJ2-3	ASSPRAGVGDTQY
11	TRBV20-1	TRBJ2-2	SAPWAGAGELF
16	TRBV5-1	TRBJ2-6	ASSLPTGRISGANVLT
13	TRBV12-3/TRBV12-4	TRBJ2-5	ASRGLAGGSETQY
12	TRBV3-1	TRBJ1-5	ASSQYQSLQPQH
14	TRBV3-1	TRBJ2-1	ASSPTSVYSYNEQF
12	TRBV29-1	TRBJ1-1	SVAREGALTEAF
14	TRBV5-1	TRBJ2-7	ASSLAGSLGPGEQY
16	TRBV9	TRBJ2-1	ASSVAWLAGLGRNEQF
11	TRBV20-1	TRBJ2-1	SAAGGSESEQF
8	TRBV25-1	TRBJ2-2	APAWGELF
10	TRBV5-1	TRBJ2-3	ASSPKGATQY
13	TRBV5-1	TRBJ2-3	ASSSLAPTTDTQY
12	TRBV12-3/TRBV12-4	TRBJ2-1	ASREREGYNEQF
14	TRBV11-1	TRBJ1-2	ASSRFGQGNSYGYT
13	TRBV27	TRBJ2-1	ASSMTSGRAKEQF
14	TRBV6-5	TRBJ1-5	ASSYSIGGAPQPQH
12	TRBV20-1	TRBJ2-1	SARGHSSYNEQF
13	TRBV29-1	TRBJ2-3	SVGVGGSSTDTQY
16	TRBV5-1	TRBJ2-2	ASSPGLAGVRRTGELF
12	TRBV30	TRBJ2-1	ATTGRQSYNEQF
14	TRBV5-1	TRBJ2-1	ASSLGLAGGNNEQF
13	TRBV11-1	TRBJ2-3	ASSQLAGVADTQY
13	TRBV5-1	TRBJ2-3	ASSLWLSSTDTQY
10	TRBV28	TRBJ2-7	ASSLPSDEQY
14	TRBV2	TRBJ1-5	ASTRGGGGSNQPQH
12	TRBV7-3	TRBJ2-7	ASRPTGGSYEQY
10	TRBV2	TRBJ2-3	ASSEDLDTQY
13	TRBV20-1	TRBJ1-2	SARVPQGANYGYT
8	TRBV20-1	TRBJ2-3	KRSTDTQY